This TCR beta chain was retrieved from a study of blood T cell repertoires in COVID-19 (dated by TCRdb to between 2020 and 2021). About the study as a whole: Samples covering the acute and convalescent phases of COVID-19 were provided by collaborators in the United States, Italy and Spain. The prospective study material was composed of cDNA or gDNA derived from T cells, B-cell-depleted T cells, or PBMCs. Deeply sampled blood TCRbeta repertoires from subjects exposed to, actively infected with, or recovered from COVID-19 were included in the dataset. A freely available public database, intended as a resource for researchers studying the immune response to SARS-CoV-2, is where the repertoires were released. The samples were drawn from the first 160 participants of the ongoing ImmuneRACE study and from 1,254 subjects provided by 6 global collaborators. The sample metadata nearly always contained a de-identified subject ID, COVID-19 status, age in years and sex. HLA class I and class II types, where available, came from metadata supplied by the sample provider rather than from assay-based typing.

The CDR3 has 15 amino acids, counting the end cysteine and phenylalanine. Of all the DNA, just the CDR3 is kept, 45 bases in frame from base 1. The immunoSEQ Assay, a bias-controlled multiplex PCR, was used to amplify TCRbeta CDR3 regions from genomic DNA. Per the source publication's procedure: The number of nucleated cells in each sample was estimated by amplification of reference gene primers within the assay. To quantify the absolute abundance of each unique TCRbeta CDR3 rearrangement, sequence reads were collapsed and filtered. For each sample, productive Simpson clonality was calculated as the square root of Simpson's diversity index across productive rearrangements. TCRdb's version of the immuneACCESS table is confined to in-frame rearrangements and falls short of the full clone set. An unresolved V gene accounts for under half of the shortfall where checked; the remainder is of unknown origin. That table supplies the V and J calls and clone size; D and trimming were determined from the DNA. This sample holds approximately 120,000 clones; more than 70% were observed only once. The ten largest clones take up around 5% of the sample.

Whole blood was collected in K2EDTA tubes by collaborating institutions according to the institutions' own protocols. Collaborator samples were shipped for TCRbeta analysis as frozen whole blood, isolated PBMCs, or DNA extracted from either sample type. The study at large found these results: Clinical and demographic metadata were provided uncurated, with the amount varying by source and participant.

Regarding this clone: No antigen is known for it. The record has no base qualities; no much larger clone is one base away.

Recombination joined TRBV21-1 with TRBJ1-5; TRBD1 is the table's D call and was not checked against the DNA. TRBV21-1 is reported as a pseudogene. The source of this sequence is a human donor in a cohort sampled during active COVID-19. The sample was peripheral blood. The nucleotide sequence is given as TGTGCCACCAATAGTTGCAGGGCCATTAATCAGCCCCAGCATTTT. This yields the protein CATNSCRAINQPQHF.